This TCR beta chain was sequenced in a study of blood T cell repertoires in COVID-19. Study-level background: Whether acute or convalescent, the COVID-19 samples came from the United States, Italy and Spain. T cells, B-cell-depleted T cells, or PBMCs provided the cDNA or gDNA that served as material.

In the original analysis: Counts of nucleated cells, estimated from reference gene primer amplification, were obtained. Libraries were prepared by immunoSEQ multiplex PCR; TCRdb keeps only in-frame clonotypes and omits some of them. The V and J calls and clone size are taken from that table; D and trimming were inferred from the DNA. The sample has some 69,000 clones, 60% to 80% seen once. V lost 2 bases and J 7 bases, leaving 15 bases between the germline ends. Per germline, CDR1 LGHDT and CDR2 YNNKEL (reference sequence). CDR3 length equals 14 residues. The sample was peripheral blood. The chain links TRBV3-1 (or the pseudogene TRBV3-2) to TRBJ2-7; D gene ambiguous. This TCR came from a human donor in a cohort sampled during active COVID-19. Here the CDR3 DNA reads TGTGCCAGCAGCCAAACTAAAGAGGTGTGGGAGCAGTACTTC. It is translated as CASSQTKEVWEQYF.